One and the same sample provided the 32 T cell receptor beta chains below, sequenced in a study of cytomegalovirus exposure and HLA in healthy donors. 13 Jbeta primers and 60 Vbeta primers were used for the PCR. Sequencing was performed with immunoSEQ multiplex PCR; in TCRdb, only in-frame clones are kept and a portion is missing. The sample lists under 100,000 clones, 79% occurring once. Sequencing used PBMCs. The source is a man aged 25-45 years in good health and CMV-seronegative.

The genes are TRBV28 and TRBJ1-5, with D maybe TRBD1 (6 bases). The length of the CDR3 is 14 residues. The V gene's germline CDR1 is MDHEN and CDR2 SYDVKM. The V and J ends lost 6 bases and 4 bases respectively, with 13 bases between them. CDR3 loop: CASRPTGYNQPQHF. The CDR3 region has the DNA TGTGCCAGCAGGCCAACAGGGTATAATCAGCCCCAGCATTTT.

The V and J genes are TRBV5-5 and TRBJ1-1; 7 positions match TRBD1. The V gene's germline CDR1 is SGHKS and CDR2 YYEKEE (reference sequence). CDR3 length equals 13 residues. The V gene end was trimmed by 0 bases and the J gene end by 8 bases; junction bases not matched to a gene: 4. Written as DNA, the CDR3 is TGTGCCAGCAGCTTGGCGGGACAGAGAGAAGCTTTCTTT. It is translated as CASSLAGQREAFF.

The V and J genes are TRBV10-3 and TRBJ2-7, with 10 bases aligning to TRBD2. The germline CDR1 and CDR2 sequences are ENHRY and SYGVKD. The CDR3 covers 14 residues. Trimming cost V 8 bases and J 4 bases; bases outside gene matches: 8. The CDR3 region has the DNA TGTGCCATCTCGCAGGGACTAGCGCCTTACGAGCAGTACTTC. It yields the protein CAISQGLAPYEQYF.

This rearrangement joins TRBV2 to TRBJ2-7; D is possibly TRBD2 (7 bases). The CDR3 extends over 12 amino acids. Germline V gene data show CDR1 as SNHLY and CDR2 as FYNNEI. V gave up 9 bases and J gave up 5 bases, with 14 bases separating them. DNA for the CDR3: TGTGCCAGTAGGGGGGGCAAGGACGAGCAGTACTTC. This encodes CASRGGKDEQYF.

The V gene is TRBV7-8, the J gene TRBJ1-2; D is perhaps TRBD1 (5 bases). The CDR3 spans 14 residues. The V gene's germline CDR1 is SGHVS and CDR2 FQNEAQ. Trimming stripped 1 base from V and 6 bases from J, with 12 bases between. The CDR3 region has the DNA TGTGCCAGCAGCTTAGTCGCCGGGGGAGATGGCTACACCTTC. Translating gives CASSLVAGGDGYTF.

The rearrangement uses TRBV18 and TRBJ1-1, with D maybe TRBD1 (6 bases). Germline assignment: CDR1 KGHSH and CDR2 LQKENI. The length of the CDR3 is 13 residues. Trimming took off 3 bases at V and 6 bases at J, with 11 bases between the two ends. CDR3 sequence: CASSPDRPPEAFF. The CDR3 coding sequence is TGTGCCAGCTCACCGGACAGACCCCCTGAAGCTTTCTTT.

The rearrangement uses TRBV19 and TRBJ2-1; tentative D call: TRBD2 (6 bases). The V end was cut by 8 bases, the J end by 4 bases, with 21 bases between. The CDR3 extends over 16 amino acids. In germline, CDR1 is LNHDA, CDR2 SQIVND (reference sequence). DNA of the CDR3: TGTGCCAGTTCGGCCAGCGGTGGGAGGAGATACAATGAGCAGTTCTTC. Its translation is CASSASGGRRYNEQFF.

The chain employs TRBV5-6 and TRBJ2-5, with TRBD1 as a possible D gene (6 bases). Trimming removed 4 bases from V and 2 bases from J, with 9 bases in between. Germline-derived CDR1 and CDR2 are SGHDT and YYEEEE. The CDR3 runs to 13 residues. The CDR3 DNA is TGTGCCAGCAGCCACAGGGTACAAGAGACCCAGTACTTC. Protein product: CASSHRVQETQYF.

The genes are TRBV25-1 and TRBJ1-2; D is unresolved. Germline V gene sequence: CDR1 MGHDK, CDR2 SYGVNS. This CDR3 has 17 residues. The V and J ends lost 0 bases and 2 bases respectively, with 16 bases between them. CDR3 residues: CASSEYTTVSGNYGYTF. Written as DNA, the CDR3 is TGTGCCAGCAGTGAATACACCACAGTCTCGGGGAACTATGGCTACACCTTC.

The V call is TRBV6-1, the J call TRBJ1-6, with 8 bases that match TRBD1. The CDR3 contains 16 residues. After removal of 4 bases from V and 0 bases from J, the junction contained 2 bases not matched to a gene. Germline-derived CDR1 and CDR2 are MNHNS and SASEGT. CDR3 nucleotide sequence: TGTGCCAGCAGTGGGACAGGGAGCTCCTATAATTCACCCCTCCACTTT. As protein: CASSGTGSSYNSPLHF.

This chain uses TRBV19 with TRBJ2-7; 8 bases are a match to TRBD2. This CDR3 spans 14 amino acids. With 2 bases clipped from V and 2 bases from J, the junction kept 2 bases outside the gene matches. Germline V lookup: CDR1 LNHDA, CDR2 SQIVND (reference sequence). The CDR3 spells CASSITGGTYEQYF. CDR3 DNA sequence: TGTGCCAGTAGTATAACGGGGGGGACCTACGAGCAGTACTTC. Drawing the rest from reference TRBV19 and TRBJ2-7, the complete variable domain is DGGITQSPKYLFRKEGQNVTLSCEQNLNHDAMYWYRQDPGQGLRLIYYSQIVNDFQKGDIAEGYSVSREKKESFPLTVTSAQKNPTAFYLCASSITGGTYEQYFGPGTRLTVT.

Only a few counts were recorded for this clone. This rearrangement joins TRBV7-9 to TRBJ2-3, with D hard to call. Trimming took 1 base from V and 11 from J, leaving 4 bases between them. This CDR3 comprises 10 residues. Germline V gene data show CDR1 as SEHNR and CDR2 as FQNEAQ (reference sequence). Written as DNA, the CDR3 is TGTGCCAGCAGCTTAGAGCGGCAGTATTTT. This encodes CASSLERQYF.

This chain joins TRBV7-2 and TRBJ2-2; D may be TRBD2 (7 bases). The V and J ends lost 3 bases and 4 bases respectively, with 15 bases between them. The CDR3 spans 16 residues. Germline-derived CDR1 and CDR2 are SGHTA and FQGNSA. The CDR3 nucleotides are TGTGCCAGCAGCTTTGGGGGGGGGCCATTCACCGGGGAGCTGTTTTTT. It specifies CASSFGGGPFTGELFF. Filled out from reference TRBV7-2 and TRBJ2-2, the complete variable domain reads GAGVSQSPSNKVTEKGKDVELRCDPISGHTALYWYRQSLGQGLEFLIYFQGNSAPDKSGLPSDRFSAERTGGSVSTLTIQRTQQEDSAVYLCASSFGGGPFTGELFFGEGSRLTVL.

This clone occurred a few times. The chain recombines TRBV18 with TRBJ2-3; 8 nucleotides align to TRBD1. Germline-derived CDR1 and CDR2 are KGHSH and LQKENI. V lost 3 bases to trimming and J lost 6 bases; unmatched junction nucleotides: 2. The CDR3 covers 13 residues. Here the CDR3 reads CASSPHRGDTQYF. CDR3 nucleotides: TGTGCCAGCTCACCTCACAGGGGGGATACGCAGTATTTT.

This clone occurred once. V is TRBV7-6 and J is TRBJ2-3, with 9 bases identical to TRBD2. The length of the CDR3 is 19 residues. CDR1 and CDR2 (germline): SGHVS, FNYEAQ. The V gene end was trimmed by 0 bases and the J gene end by 0 bases; junction bases not matched to a gene: 10. The CDR3 DNA reads TGTGCCAGCAGCTTAGCGCATAGCGGGGGCCGGCGAAGCACAGATACGCAGTATTTT. Its protein is CASSLAHSGGRRSTDTQYF.

In its sample, this clone was seen a few times. Other DNA sequences in this sample translate to the same CDR3. The chain has TRBV9 and TRBJ2-5, with D unclear. Germline V gene data show CDR1 as SGDLS and CDR2 as YYNGEE. V was pared by 0 bases and J by 1 base, with 7 bases between. This CDR3 has 14 residues. In nucleotides, the CDR3 is TGTGCCAGCAGCGTAGGCACAGTCCAAGAGACCCAGTACTTC. As protein: CASSVGTVQETQYF.

The gene calls are TRBV21-1 and TRBJ2-2; the DNA was not compared with TRBD2, the D call given in the table. TRBV21-1 is a documented pseudogene. The CDR3 runs to 19 residues. CDR3 residues: CASSKYLTSGSANTGELFF. In DNA, the CDR3 is TGTGCCAGCAGCAAATACCTGACTAGCGGGAGCGCGAACACCGGGGAGCTGTTTTTT.

Only a few counts were recorded for this clone. The gene calls are TRBV6-4 and TRBJ1-5; unclear D gene. Germline V gene sequence: CDR1 MRHNA, CDR2 SNTAGT. The CDR3 is made up of 16 amino acids. The V gene lost 2 bases and the J gene lost 0 bases, with 11 bases spanning the gap. For the CDR3, the DNA is TGTGCCAGCAGTGACAGTCGGGTTTATAGCAATCAGCCCCAGCATTTT. Translation: CASSDSRVYSNQPQHF.

The chain employs TRBV6-5 and TRBJ1-5; D gene unclear. Germline V lookup: CDR1 MNHEY, CDR2 SVGAGI. The CDR3 sequence is 14 residues long. Trimming shortened V by 3 bases and J by 3 bases, and 9 bases separated the two germline ends. CDR3 coding DNA: TGTGCCAGCAGTTATGACGGGTACAATCAGCCCCAGCATTTT. It codes for CASSYDGYNQPQHF.

CDR3 in DNA: TGTGCCAGCAGTCTCGGAGGCTATGGCTACACCTTC. Protein sequence: CASSLGGYGYTF. The chain couples TRBV6-5 to TRBJ1-2; no reliable D call. This CDR3 is built from 12 residues. Per the germline V gene, CDR1 is MNHEY and CDR2 is SVGAGI. V was cut by 5 bases and J by 4 bases, with 8 bases left in between.

This clone was detected only once. V is TRBV5-4 and J is TRBJ2-7, with TRBD1 matching 7 bases. Germline CDR1 and CDR2: SGHNT and YYREEE (reference sequence). This CDR3 contains 15 residues. V gave up 0 bases and J gave up 7 bases; unmatched junction bases: 10. CDR3 sequence (DNA): TGTGCCAGCAGCTTGGATGTTATACAGGACAGGGAGCAGTACTTC. It encodes CASSLDVIQDREQYF.

V usage is TRBV30 and J usage is TRBJ1-2; D is possibly TRBD1 (6 bases). CDR3 size: 17 residues. Trimming left V 0 bases short and J 9 bases short, with 26 bases between. Germline CDR1 reads GTSNPN; CDR2 reads SVGIG (reference sequence). For the CDR3, the DNA is TGTGCCTGGAGTGTCTTCGGGCAGGGGCCCTATCGGAAAAGCTACACCTTC. This translates into CAWSVFGQGPYRKSYTF.

The chain employs TRBV27 and TRBJ1-5, with D unclear. The germline V gene has CDR1 MNHEY and CDR2 SMNVEV (reference sequence). The CDR3 covers 13 residues. Trimming cost V 8 bases and J 3 bases, with 11 bases left between them. The CDR3 sequence is CASGIEDNQPQHF. The DNA for the CDR3 is TGTGCCAGCGGAATAGAGGACAATCAGCCCCAGCATTTT.

Here the CDR3 reads CSGGDSGGSGGAQYF. CDR3 sequence (DNA): TGCAGCGGGGGGGATAGCGGGGGGTCCGGCGGGGCGCAGTATTTT. The V gene is TRBV29-1, the J gene TRBJ2-3; 10 nucleotides line up with TRBD2. The V segment lost 7 bases and the J segment 10 bases; nucleotides outside the gene matches: 17. From germline, CDR1 is SQVTM and CDR2 ANQGSEA. The CDR3 has 15 amino acids.

The chain employs TRBV11-3 and TRBJ2-2; 15 nucleotides align to TRBD2. The CDR3 sequence is 15 residues long. With 5 bases clipped from V and 8 bases from J, the junction kept 3 bases outside the gene matches. In germline, CDR1 is SGHNT, CDR2 YENEEA. CDR3 protein: CASSGLAGGEGELFF. As DNA, the CDR3 is TGTGCCAGCAGCGGACTAGCGGGGGGGGAAGGGGAGCTGTTTTTT.

For this clone: This sample includes further DNA sequences coding for the same CDR3. The chain links TRBV5-4 to TRBJ2-5, with TRBD2 matching 8 bases. The CDR3 is made up of 14 amino acids. Germline V lookup: CDR1 SGHNT, CDR2 YYREEE (reference sequence). With 2 bases clipped from V and 5 bases from J, the junction kept 5 bases outside the gene matches. The CDR3, as DNA: TGTGCCAGCAGCTTAGCGGGAGCCCGGGAGACCCAGTACTTC. Translated, it gives CASSLAGARETQYF.

The V gene is TRBV30, the J gene TRBJ1-6; tentatively, D is TRBD1 (5 bases). Trimming pared 2 bases from V and 8 bases from J, leaving 19 bases between. CDR1 and CDR2 (germline): GTSNPN, SVGIG (reference sequence). This CDR3 has 16 amino acids. CDR3 residues: CAWSRRPSTGDSPLHF. For the CDR3, the DNA is TGTGCCTGGAGTCGTAGACCTTCAACGGGGGATTCACCCCTCCACTTT.

In its sample, this clone was seen a few times. The V call is TRBV5-6, the J call TRBJ2-7; D is undetermined. The CDR3 runs 12 residues. CDR1 is SGHDT and CDR2 is YYEEEE in the germline V gene. Trimming removed 5 bases from V and 0 bases from J, with 6 bases in between. The CDR3 DNA is TGTGCCAGCAGGTCGAGCTCCTACGAGCAGTACTTC. It yields the protein CASRSSSYEQYF. The whole variable domain, filled in from reference TRBV5-6 and TRBJ2-7, reads DAGVTQSPTHLIKTRGQQVTLRCSPKSGHDTVSWYQQALGQGPQFIFQYYEEEERQRGNFPDRFSGHQFPNYSSELNVNALLLGDSALYLCASRSSSYEQYFGPGTRLTVT.

CDR3 protein: CASSTRGRGELFF. The CDR3 DNA reads as TGTGCCAGTAGTACCAGGGGGCGGGGGGAGCTGTTTTTT. V usage is TRBV19 and J usage is TRBJ2-2; 8 nucleotides align to TRBD1. Unmatched junction bases numbered 3, after V lost 4 bases and J lost 8 bases. Germline lookup yields CDR1 LNHDA and CDR2 SQIVND (reference sequence). The CDR3 has 13 residues.

The chain recombines TRBV5-4 with TRBJ2-5; the match to TRBD1 covers 9 bases. The trim removed 4 bases at V and 2 bases at J, leaving 9 bases unmatched. Germline V gene lookup returns CDR1 SGHNT and CDR2 YYREEE (reference sequence). This CDR3 comprises 16 residues. In DNA form, the CDR3 reads TGTGCCAGCAGCCCAATGGGGACAGGGCGGCAAGAGACCCAGTACTTC. It yields the protein CASSPMGTGRQETQYF.

As for this clone: Compared with germline, one end of the junction differs, possibly owing to a read error. This chain connects TRBV6-5 to TRBJ1-6, with D perhaps matching TRBD1 (6 bases). Germline V gives CDR1 MNHEY, CDR2 SVGAGI. CDR3 length equals 14 residues. This chain's CDR3 is CASSDSGTKSPLHF. The CDR3 region has the DNA TGTGCCAGCAGTGACTCCGGGACAAAATCACCCCTCCACTTT.

This chain joins TRBV4-3 and TRBJ2-1, with D possibly matching TRBD1 (6 bases). Germline values: CDR1 LGHNA, CDR2 YSLEER. The V end lost 0 bases, the J end lost 7 bases, and 16 bases lay between the germline ends. The CDR3 covers 16 residues. The CDR3 nucleotides read TGCGCCAGCAGCCAAGATTATGCCAGGGGAGTAAATGAGCAGTTCTTC. As protein: CASSQDYARGVNEQFF.